These 23 T cell receptor beta chains came from one sample sequenced in a study of T cells in Graves' hyperthyroidism and ophthalmopathy (dated by TCRdb to between 2018 and 2021). The library was made by multiplex PCR. Sequencing relied on an Illumina HiSeq 2000. Amplification of TCR beta CDR3 regions was carried out from RNA transcripts. The TCR CDR3 was subjected to a first round of RT-PCR using the HTBI primer set and the Qiagen OneStep RT-PCR kit. TCRdb trimmed the raw reads at Q25, called clones with MiXCR and kept productive beta chains. Every distinct CDR3 protein forms one entry, paired with its most common genes and DNA. The table for this sample lists around 300,000 distinct CDR3 sequences; less than 30% of them were counted only once. The top ten clones comprise about 25% of the sample. The sequenced sample consisted of blood. The receptors derive from a man aged 40-50 years with Graves' hyperthyroidism that later progressed to Graves' ophthalmopathy.

This clonotype was found many times. The chain combines TRBV9 with TRBJ2-5, with D possibly being TRBD2 (5 bases). CDR1 is SGDLS and CDR2 is YYNGEE in the germline V gene. Trimming left V 4 bases short and J 7 bases short, with 17 bases between. This CDR3 contains 14 residues. DNA of the CDR3: TGTGCCAGCAGCAACGCAGGCAGCAGCGGGACCCAGTACTTC. It codes for CASSNAGSSGTQYF.

This clonotype showed up many times. The chain has TRBV7-3 and TRBJ2-7; D not resolved. Looked up from germline, CDR1 is SGHTA and CDR2 is FQGTGA. Trimming shortened V by 1 base and J by 2 bases, and 15 bases separated the two germline ends. CDR3 length: 16 residues. The CDR3 DNA is TGTGCCAGCAGCTTAAGGGTACACCATAGTCCCTACGAGCAGTACTTC. Amino acid sequence: CASSLRVHHSPYEQYF.

There are many counts of this clonotype. The chain uses TRBV6-2 or TRBV6-3 and TRBJ1-5, with 9 bases lining up with TRBD1. V gave up 8 bases and J gave up 5 bases; unmatched junction bases: 4. Germline V CDR1 and CDR2: MNHEY, SVGEGT. This CDR3 is 13 amino acids long. The CDR3 DNA reads TGTGCCAGCGGGGGACAGGGTTATCAGCCCCAGCATTTT. Its translation is CASGGQGYQPQHF.

This clonotype was detected many times. The chain joins TRBV30 to TRBJ2-5; TRBD1 matches at 11 bases. The CDR3 totals 15 residues. Germline-derived CDR1 and CDR2 are GTSNPN and SVGIG (reference sequence). V was clipped by 3 bases and J by 5 bases; unmatched bases: 8. The CDR3 nucleotides are TGTGCCTGGAGAACGGGACAGGGGGTTGCGGAGACCCAGTACTTC. Translating gives CAWRTGQGVAETQYF. The whole variable domain, filled in from reference TRBV30 and TRBJ2-5, reads SQTIHQWPATLVQPVGSPLSLECTVEGTSNPNLYWYRQAAGRGLQLLFYSVGIGQISSEVPQNLSASRPQDRQFILSSKKLLLSDSGFYLCAWRTGQGVAETQYFGPGTRLLVL.

Ten or more counts support this clonotype. This chain joins TRBV12-3 or TRBV12-4 and TRBJ2-5; D not resolved. The CDR3 extends over 14 amino acids. V lost 5 bases to trimming and J lost 5 bases, with 15 bases between them. DNA of the CDR3: TGTGCCAGCAGTCCCCGAAGGGCCCGGGAGACCCAGTACTTC. As protein: CASSPRRARETQYF.

At least ten counts were recorded for this clonotype. For the CDR3, the DNA is TGTGCCAGCAGCCAAGGACGGGGGCAACAGGGTTCGGTGGGAGATCCGTACCAAGAGACCCAGTACTTC. It is translated as CASSQGRGQQGSVGDPYQETQYF. The chain carries TRBV3-1 and TRBJ2-5, with D perhaps TRBD1 or TRBD2 (6 bases each). The CDR3 has 23 amino acids. Germline V gene sequence: CDR1 LGHDT, CDR2 YNNKEL (reference sequence). Trimming took 1 base from V and 0 from J, leaving 33 bases between them.

This clonotype has ten or more counts. The genes are TRBV6-5 and TRBJ1-1, with no clear D. The V end lost 4 bases, the J end lost 3 bases, and 9 bases lay between the germline ends. Germline V CDR1 and CDR2: MNHEY, SVGAGI. The CDR3 has 13 residues. CDR3 sequence reads: CASSSNGDTEAFF. CDR3 DNA: TGTGCCAGCAGTTCCAATGGGGACACTGAAGCTTTCTTT.

The chain uses TRBV11-3 and TRBJ2-7; 7 bases fit TRBD2. The CDR3 has 14 amino acids. Losses at the gene ends were 5 bases for V and 9 bases for J; bases not matched to a gene: 13. Germline CDR1 reads SGHNT; CDR2 reads YENEEA. The CDR3 DNA is TGTGCCAGCAGCCAGGAGCGGGAAACTACGAGGCAGTACTTC. Amino acids: CASSQERETTRQYF.

V and J are TRBV28 and TRBJ1-2, with no clear D. Germline assignment: CDR1 MDHEN and CDR2 SYDVKM. This CDR3 comprises 15 residues. V was clipped by 2 bases and J by 1 base, with 11 bases between them. The CDR3 DNA sequence: TGTGCCAGCAGTTTACCCTCTCTCGTTAACTATGGCTACACCTTC. Protein sequence: CASSLPSLVNYGYTF.

The chain has TRBV2 and TRBJ2-2; the D is unclear. This CDR3 has 13 residues. Trimming took 1 base from V and 1 from J, leaving 1 base between them. Germline V CDR1 and CDR2: SNHLY, FYNNEI. The CDR3 nucleotides read TGTGCCAGCAGTGAAGTGAACACCGGGGAGCTGTTTTTT. Residues: CASSEVNTGELFF.

This clonotype was seen many times. V is TRBV5-1 and J is TRBJ2-5; TRBD1 matches 7 bases. CDR1 is SGHRS, CDR2 YFSETQ, per germline. This CDR3 region has 14 residues. V was pared by 3 bases and J by 1 base, with 3 bases of the junction left unmatched. The CDR3 loop is CASSWGTAQETQYF. Written as DNA, the CDR3 is TGCGCCAGCAGCTGGGGGACAGCCCAAGAGACCCAGTACTTC.

The chain combines TRBV12-3 or TRBV12-4 with TRBJ1-2; tentatively, D is TRBD1 (6 bases). Trimming pared 5 bases from V and 4 bases from J, leaving 17 bases between. This CDR3 region has 15 residues. The CDR3 loop reads CASSLPQGSRYGYTF. CDR3 bases: TGTGCCAGCAGTCTTCCCCAGGGGAGTCGCTATGGCTACACCTTC.

At least ten counts were recorded for this clonotype. The V and J genes are TRBV19 and TRBJ1-1; D is ambiguous. The V gene lost 2 bases and the J gene lost 0 bases, with 10 bases spanning the gap. There are 15 residues in the CDR3. From germline, CDR1 is LNHDA and CDR2 SQIVND (reference sequence). This CDR3 is CASSIREVLNTEAFF. In DNA form, the CDR3 reads TGTGCCAGTAGTATACGGGAAGTTTTGAACACTGAAGCTTTCTTT.

In this sample, this clonotype turned up many times. The chain joins TRBV3-1 to TRBJ2-4; 9 bases map to TRBD1. V lost 1 base, J lost 8 bases, and 9 bases stayed unmatched. CDR3 size: 16 residues. Germline loops: CDR1 LGHDT, CDR2 YNNKEL (reference sequence). The CDR3: CASSQGIPGQGDIQYF. The CDR3 DNA follows: TGTGCCAGCAGCCAAGGAATACCGGGACAGGGTGACATTCAGTACTTC.

This clonotype was recorded many times. The rearrangement links TRBV6-5 to TRBJ2-7; D not certain. Germline lookup yields CDR1 MNHEY and CDR2 SVGAGI. The V end was cut by 6 bases, the J end by 6 bases, with 12 bases between. The CDR3 is 12 residues long. The CDR3 DNA follows: TGTGCCAGCAGAGGGCTAGAAGTCGAGCAGTACTTC. It yields the protein CASRGLEVEQYF.

This clonotype was found a few times. V usage is TRBV12-3 or TRBV12-4 and J usage is TRBJ1-1; D is undetermined. V was pared by 3 bases and J by 4 bases, with 21 bases between. The CDR3 covers 17 residues. CDR3 in DNA: TGTGCCAGCAGTTTTAGGCGGTCAGGTATGAGCGGCACTGAAGCTTTCTTT. It translates to CASSFRRSGMSGTEAFF.

The genes are TRBV3-1 and TRBJ2-7; TRBD2 is a possible D gene (6 bases). Trimming left V 4 bases short and J 1 base short, with 11 bases between. The CDR3 sequence is 14 residues long. The germline gives CDR1 LGHDT, CDR2 YNNKEL (reference sequence). DNA of the CDR3: TGTGCCAGCAGCCGACTAGGGGCGTCCTACGAGCAGTACTTC. Amino acids: CASSRLGASYEQYF.

The sample holds many counts of this clonotype. V gene TRBV24-1 combines with J gene TRBJ1-2, with D uncertain. Germline assignment: CDR1 KGHDR and CDR2 SFDVKD. The CDR3 loop spans 12 amino acids. V was shortened by 4 bases and J by 5 bases, with 7 bases between the two germline ends. CDR3 DNA sequence: TGTGCCACCAGTGACCCGGGTTATGGCTACACCTTC. Translated: CATSDPGYGYTF.

This clonotype was counted only a few times. V is TRBV20-1 and J is TRBJ2-7; 8 bases agree with TRBD1. The CDR3 covers 13 residues. Trimming cost V 8 bases and J 3 bases; bases outside gene matches: 9. Germline CDR1 DFQATT, CDR2 SNEGSKA (reference sequence). The CDR3 sequence is CSHSGQGLYEQYF. The CDR3 DNA is TGCAGTCACTCCGGACAGGGCCTCTACGAGCAGTACTTC.

This clonotype was counted many times. The chain is built from TRBV28 and TRBJ1-5, with a tentative D call TRBD1 (6 bases). There are 15 residues in the CDR3. Trimming shortened V by 5 bases and J by 2 bases, and 13 bases separated the two germline ends. Germline V CDR1 and CDR2: MDHEN, SYDVKM. In nucleotides, the CDR3 is TGTGCCAGCAGTGGGGGGCGAATAGGCAATCAGCCCCAGCATTTT. It translates to CASSGGRIGNQPQHF.

This clonotype occurred many times. This rearrangement joins TRBV4-2 to TRBJ2-2; D possibly matches TRBD1 or TRBD2 (5 bases each). The CDR3 spans 17 residues. Germline V lookup: CDR1 LGHNA, CDR2 YNFKEQ. The V end lost 1 base, the J end lost 3 bases, and 15 bases lay between the germline ends. CDR3 residues: CASSQARGATHTGELFF. CDR3 DNA sequence: TGTGCCAGCAGCCAAGCTAGAGGGGCTACCCACACCGGGGAGCTGTTTTTT.

Ten or more counts support this clonotype. The chain carries TRBV3-1 and TRBJ2-5; 7 bases are shared with TRBD1. The ends lost 5 bases at V and 2 bases at J; junction bases unmatched: 5. The CDR3 is 14 residues long. In germline, CDR1 is LGHDT, CDR2 YNNKEL (reference sequence). The DNA for the CDR3 is TGTGCCAGCAGCGCGACAGGGTTGCAAGAGACCCAGTACTTC. The encoded protein is CASSATGLQETQYF.

This clonotype was seen at least ten times. The chain joins TRBV5-1 to TRBJ1-1; D uncertain. The CDR3 length is 14 residues. Per the germline V gene, CDR1 is SGHRS and CDR2 is YFSETQ. V was clipped by 0 bases and J by 1 base, with 7 bases between them. In DNA, the CDR3 is TGCGCCAGCAGCTTGGCGCAGTCGAACACTGAAGCTTTCTTT. It yields the protein CASSLAQSNTEAFF.